This record concerns one T cell receptor beta chain sequence. The antigen is unknown. Primers: 60 Vbeta forward and 13 Jbeta reverse. Assay used: immunoSEQ multiplex PCR; TCRdb lists only in-frame clones, some missing. Of tens of thousands of clones listed, less than 80% were seen once; the top ten hold about 8.2%. This sample stems from a study of cytomegalovirus exposure and HLA in healthy donors. Findings and caveats of the study: Most TCR sequences proved rare, with some public TCRs found in many donors.

Sample: PBMCs. The receptor comes from a woman aged 40 to 49 in good health and CMV-seropositive.

CDR3 nucleotide sequence: TGTGCCAGCAGCTTGGGGGGGGGTTATTTCCAATATGGCTACACCTTC. Translated, it gives CASSLGGGYFQYGYTF. The genes are TRBV5-5 and TRBJ1-2; maybe TRBD1 (5 bases). The CDR3 is 16 residues long. V lost 0 bases and J 5 bases, leaving 17 bases between the germline ends. Germline CDR1 is SGHKS and CDR2 is YYEKEE (reference sequence).